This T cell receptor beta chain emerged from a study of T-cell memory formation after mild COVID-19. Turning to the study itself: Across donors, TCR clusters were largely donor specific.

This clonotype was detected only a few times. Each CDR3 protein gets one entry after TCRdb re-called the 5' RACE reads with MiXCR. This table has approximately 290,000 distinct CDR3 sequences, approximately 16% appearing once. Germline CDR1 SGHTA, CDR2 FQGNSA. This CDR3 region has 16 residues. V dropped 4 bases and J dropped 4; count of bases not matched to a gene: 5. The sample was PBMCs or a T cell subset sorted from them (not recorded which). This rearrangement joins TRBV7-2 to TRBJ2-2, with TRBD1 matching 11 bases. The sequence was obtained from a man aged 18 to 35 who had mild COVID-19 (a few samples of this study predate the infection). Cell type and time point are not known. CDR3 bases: TGTGCCAGCAGCTCAATGGGACAGGGGGGCACCGGGGAGCTGTTTTTT. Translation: CASSSMGQGGTGELFF.